This note documents a single TCR beta chain sequence. The CDR3 has 13 amino acids. CDR1 and CDR2 (germline): KGHDR, SFDVKD. V lost 7 bases, J lost 4 bases, and 2 bases stayed unmatched. These data belong to a study of blood T cell repertoires in COVID-19. Study-level background: Specimens from acute and convalescent COVID-19 originated in the United States, Italy and Spain. The cDNA or gDNA used as material had been derived from T cells, B-cell-depleted T cells, or PBMCs.

Authors' data handling: Reference gene primer amplification gave estimated nucleated cell counts. Clones were sequenced by immunoSEQ multiplex PCR, and TCRdb holds only the in-frame ones, with some missing. The D gene and trimming were derived from the DNA, and the V and J assignments and clone size from that table. The table has approximately 240,000 clones, around four fifths seen once. Specimen: peripheral blood. The rearrangement links TRBV24-1 to TRBJ1-2; the match to TRBD1 covers 10 bases. The sequence was obtained from a middle-aged woman with active or convalescent COVID-19. The CDR3 loop reads CATSGTGAYGYTF. Here the CDR3 DNA reads TGTGCCACCAGCGGGACAGGGGCCTATGGCTACACCTTC.